The clone carrying this TCR beta chain was counted only a few times. The sample belongs to a study of blood T cell repertoires in COVID-19. Study information: From T cells, B-cell-depleted T cells, or PBMCs came the material, which was cDNA or gDNA.

The method was immunoSEQ multiplex PCR; TCRdb's version includes in-frame clones alone and lacks a portion of them. The table lists over 65,000 clones, less than 90% of them singletons. Deletions cut 6 bases from V and 2 bases from J, with 9 bases between. This CDR3 region has 13 residues. Per the germline V gene, CDR1 is SGHAT and CDR2 is FQNNGV. This TCR came from a man older than 75 with COVID-19, enrolled during active disease. Sequencing was performed on peripheral blood. The gene calls are TRBV11-2 and TRBJ2-3; the D gene is possibly TRBD1 (6 bases). The DNA of the CDR3 is TGTGCCAGCAGTGCAGGGGTCACAGATACGCAGTATTTT. This translates into CASSAGVTDTQYF.